This entry describes one T cell receptor (beta chain). Its antigen remains unidentified. The data derive from a study of CD8+CD57+ T cells in acquired aplastic anemia. General study findings and limits: A set of some 28 CD8+ CDR3 sequences was shared between patients and controls, and these sequences appeared highly expressed in patients. Significant differences in CD8+ Simpson's diversity were not observed between patients and controls.

It was genomic DNA that served as the template for profiling TCR beta VDJ and CDR3. TCRdb passed the reads through MiXCR, listing each CDR3 protein once. The sample carries 150,000 or so distinct CDR3 sequences, around 50% recorded once. Before being chosen for sequencing, patients had shown CD8+CD57+ cell expansion by flow cytometry. Patients uniformly had severe acquired aplastic anemia. Each patient gave a blood sample that was collected before any therapy had been received. The CDR3 consists of 15 residues. V gave up 1 base and J gave up 4 bases, with 8 bases separating them. Germline values: CDR1 LNHNV, CDR2 YYDKDF (reference sequence).

The rearrangement links TRBV15 to TRBJ2-6; D is unresolved. This TCR came from a human donor with aplastic anemia. Sequencing was carried out using sorted CD4+, CD8+, or CD8+CD57+ T cells (not recorded which) from PBMCs. Here the CDR3 reads CATSRGPPGANVLTF. CDR3 nucleotide sequence: TGTGCCACCAGCAGAGGTCCGCCCGGGGCCAACGTCCTGACTTTC.